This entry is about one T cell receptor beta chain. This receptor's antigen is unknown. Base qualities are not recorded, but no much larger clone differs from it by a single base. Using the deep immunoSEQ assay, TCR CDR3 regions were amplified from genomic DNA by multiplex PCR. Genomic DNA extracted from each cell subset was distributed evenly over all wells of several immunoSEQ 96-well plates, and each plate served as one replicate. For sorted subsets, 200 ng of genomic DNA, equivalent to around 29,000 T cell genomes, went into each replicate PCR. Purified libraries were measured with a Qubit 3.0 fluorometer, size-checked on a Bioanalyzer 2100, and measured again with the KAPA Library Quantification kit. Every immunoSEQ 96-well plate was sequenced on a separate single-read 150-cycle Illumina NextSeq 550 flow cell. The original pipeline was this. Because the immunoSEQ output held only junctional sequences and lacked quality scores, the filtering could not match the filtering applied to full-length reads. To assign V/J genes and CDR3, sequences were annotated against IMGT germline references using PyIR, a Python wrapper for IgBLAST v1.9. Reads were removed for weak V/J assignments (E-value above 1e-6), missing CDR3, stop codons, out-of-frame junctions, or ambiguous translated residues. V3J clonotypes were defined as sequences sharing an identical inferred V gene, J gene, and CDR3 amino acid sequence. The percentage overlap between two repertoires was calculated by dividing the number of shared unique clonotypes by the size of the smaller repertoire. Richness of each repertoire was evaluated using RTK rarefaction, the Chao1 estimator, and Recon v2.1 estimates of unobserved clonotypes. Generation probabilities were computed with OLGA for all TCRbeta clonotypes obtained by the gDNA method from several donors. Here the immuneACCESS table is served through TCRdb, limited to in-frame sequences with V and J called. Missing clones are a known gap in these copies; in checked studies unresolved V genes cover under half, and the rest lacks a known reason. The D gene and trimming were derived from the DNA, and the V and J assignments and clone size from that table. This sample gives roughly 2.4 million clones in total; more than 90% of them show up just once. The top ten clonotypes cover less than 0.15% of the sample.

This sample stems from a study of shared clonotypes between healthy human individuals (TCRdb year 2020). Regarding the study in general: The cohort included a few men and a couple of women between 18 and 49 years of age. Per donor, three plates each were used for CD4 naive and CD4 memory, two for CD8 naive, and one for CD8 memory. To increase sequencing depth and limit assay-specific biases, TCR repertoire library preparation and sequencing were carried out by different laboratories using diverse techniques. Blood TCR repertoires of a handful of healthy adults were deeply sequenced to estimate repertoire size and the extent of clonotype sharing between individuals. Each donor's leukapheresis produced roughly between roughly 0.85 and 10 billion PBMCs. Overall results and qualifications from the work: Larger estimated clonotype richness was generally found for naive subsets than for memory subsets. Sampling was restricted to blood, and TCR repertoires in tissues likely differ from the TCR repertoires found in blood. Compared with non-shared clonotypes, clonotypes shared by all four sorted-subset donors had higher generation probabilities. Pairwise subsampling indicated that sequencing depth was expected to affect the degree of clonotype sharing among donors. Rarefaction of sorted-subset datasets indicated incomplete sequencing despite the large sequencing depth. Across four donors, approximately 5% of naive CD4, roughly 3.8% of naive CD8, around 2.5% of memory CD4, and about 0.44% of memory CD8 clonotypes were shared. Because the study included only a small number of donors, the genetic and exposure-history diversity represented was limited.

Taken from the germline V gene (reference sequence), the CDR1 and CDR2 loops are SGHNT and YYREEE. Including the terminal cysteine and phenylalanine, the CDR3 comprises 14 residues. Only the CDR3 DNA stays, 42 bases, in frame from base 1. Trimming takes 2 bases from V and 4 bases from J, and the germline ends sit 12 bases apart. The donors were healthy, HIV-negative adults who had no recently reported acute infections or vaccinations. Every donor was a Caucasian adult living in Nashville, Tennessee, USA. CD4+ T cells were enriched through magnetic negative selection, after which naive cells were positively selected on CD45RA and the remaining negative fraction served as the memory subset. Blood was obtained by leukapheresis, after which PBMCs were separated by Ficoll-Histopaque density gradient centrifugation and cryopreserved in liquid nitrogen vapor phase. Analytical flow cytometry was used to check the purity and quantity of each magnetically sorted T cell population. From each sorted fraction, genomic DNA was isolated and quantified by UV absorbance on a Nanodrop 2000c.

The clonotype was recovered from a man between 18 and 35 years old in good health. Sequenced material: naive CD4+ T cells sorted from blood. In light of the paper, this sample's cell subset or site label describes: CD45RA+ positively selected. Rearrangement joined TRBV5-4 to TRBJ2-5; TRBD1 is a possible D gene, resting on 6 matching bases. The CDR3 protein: CASSFMTGPETQYF. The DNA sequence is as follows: TGTGCCAGCAGCTTTATGACAGGCCCAGAGACCCAGTACTTC.